The T cell receptor (beta chain) described here comes from a study of blood T cells in healthy people across ages. Primed by a sample-barcoded 5' primer and a J-beta primer mix, a second PCR proceeded for roughly 7 to 12 cycles. TCRdb ran MiXCR on the 5' RACE reads and lists one entry per CDR3 protein. The repertoire includes hundreds of thousands of distinct CDR3 sequences, 40% to 50% of them detected once, and roughly 30% sits in the top ten. This clonotype was seen more than once but under ten times. The CDR3 is 14 residues long. The ends were cut back, 2 bases at V and 7 bases at J, with 9 bases in the middle.

The V gene is TRBV12-3 or TRBV12-4, the J gene TRBJ1-6; D remains ambiguous. What was sequenced was blood. This receptor was identified in a man at least 80 years old in good health. The CDR3 DNA is TGTGCCAGCAGTTTACGGCAGGAGAATTCACCCCTCCACTTT. Its translation is CASSLRQENSPLHF.